These 28 T cell receptor beta chains share one sample of origin, sequenced in a study of Graves' ophthalmopathy and Graves' hyperthyroidism. The authors amplified TCR beta CDR3 regions, and they did so from RNA transcripts for repertoire sequencing. The authors performed first-round RT-PCR with HTBI primers and then a second-round multiplex PCR. TCRdb analysed the multiplex PCR reads with MiXCR anew, one entry per CDR3 protein. This sample has about 550,000 distinct CDR3 sequences, with just under 40% found just once. Sequencing was done on a sample of peripheral blood or thyroid tissue (not recorded which). These receptor sequences come from an adult man with Graves' hyperthyroidism.

This clonotype was detected a few times. The J gene is TRBJ2-3, the V gene TRBV11-2; possibly TRBD2 for D (7 bases). This CDR3 has 18 amino acids. V was pared by 5 bases and J by 0 bases, with 21 bases between. CDR1 and CDR2 (germline): SGHAT, FQNNGV. Here the CDR3 DNA reads TGTGCCAGCAGCCAAGGCCGGGGAGGGGGTGCTAGCACAGATACGCAGTATTTT. Protein sequence: CASSQGRGGGASTDTQYF.

In this sample, this clonotype turned up many times. The chain uses TRBV24-1 and TRBJ1-5; D gene ambiguous. V was cut by 12 bases and J by 2 bases, with 16 bases left in between. This CDR3 is built from 14 residues. CDR1 KGHDR and CDR2 SFDVKD come from the germline V gene. The CDR3 reads CAPDKLDCNQPQHF. The CDR3 nucleotides read TGTGCCCCAGACAAATTGGACTGCAATCAGCCCCAGCATTTT.

A remark on this clonotype: Since no conserved phenylalanine or tryptophan closes the CDR3, a read error is the likely cause. It is unclear where the CDR3 begins or ends on the DNA, so no DNA is shown, and the CDR3 is as TCRdb lists it. The rearrangement uses TRBV15 and TRBJ2-2; the DNA was not used to check the table's D call, TRBD1. The CDR3 is 14 amino acids long, termini counted. Germline V gives CDR1 LNHNV, CDR2 YYDKDF (reference sequence). CDR3 loop: CATSRGDQHRGAVV.

CDR3 in DNA: TGCAGTGCCCAGGACAGGGGGACAGGCACAGATACGCAGTATTTT. It translates to CSAQDRGTGTDTQYF. The gene calls are TRBV20-1 and TRBJ2-3, with 10 nucleotides matching TRBD1. Germline V CDR1 and CDR2: DFQATT, SNEGSKA (reference sequence). This CDR3 contains 15 residues. V was clipped by 6 bases and J by 1 base; unmatched bases: 7.

For this clonotype: Possible read error: a much larger clone is one base away. CDR3 amino acids: CVSSEGVQPQHF. DNA of the CDR3: TGTGTCAGCAGTGAAGGAGTACAGCCCCAGCATTTT. V is TRBV2 and J is TRBJ1-5; no clear D. Germline CDR1 is SNHLY and CDR2 is FYNNEI. CDR3 size: 12 residues.

V is TRBV28 and J is TRBJ1-1; D is unresolved. Trimming took off 2 bases at V and 6 bases at J, with 19 bases between the two ends. Germline V CDR1 and CDR2: MDHEN, SYDVKM. The CDR3 extends over 16 amino acids. CDR3 nucleotide sequence: TGTGCCAGCAGTTTAGTCCCTTTGGAACGGGATTCTGAAGCTTTCTTT. Translating it yields CASSLVPLERDSEAFF.

V and J are TRBV27 and TRBJ1-1, with D tentatively TRBD1 (6 bases). From germline, CDR1 is MNHEY and CDR2 SMNVEV (reference sequence). This CDR3 spans 15 amino acids. V dropped 8 bases and J dropped 0 bases, with 16 bases sitting between them. The CDR3 sequence: CASRFLRTVNTEAFF. The CDR3 nucleotides read TGTGCCAGCCGCTTTTTGAGGACAGTGAACACTGAAGCTTTCTTT.

This clonotype was seen a few times. The chain recombines TRBV4-1 with TRBJ1-6; possibly TRBD1 for D (5 bases). The germline V gene has CDR1 MGHRA and CDR2 YSYEKL. The V end lost 4 bases, the J end lost 0 bases, and 19 bases lay between the germline ends. The CDR3 has 19 residues. The CDR3 bases are TGCGCCAGCAGCCCTACTAGCGTCGGGGCGAGCTCCTATAATTCACCCCTCCACTTT. The encoded protein is CASSPTSVGASSYNSPLHF.

About this clonotype itself: An end of the junction does not agree with germline; a read error may underlie this. CDR3 protein: CASSLRGASGGEAFF. DNA for the CDR3: TGTGCCAGCAGCTTGAGGGGGGCGTCCGGAGGGGAAGCTTTCTTT. J is TRBJ1-1 and V is TRBV5-1, with D maybe TRBD1 (6 bases). CDR1 is SGHRS, CDR2 YFSETQ, per germline. The CDR3 contains 15 residues.

About this clonotype itself: Just one base apart from a much larger clone, this may be a read error. This chain connects TRBV7-9 to TRBJ1-6, with D uncertain. Germline V gene data show CDR1 as SEHNR and CDR2 as FQNEAQ (reference sequence). CDR3 length equals 11 residues. Here the CDR3 DNA reads TGCGCCGGCAGCCAAGAGGGACCCCTCCACTTT. Protein sequence: CAGSQEGPLHF.

The V and J genes are TRBV25-1 and TRBJ1-2, with 9 bases identical to TRBD1. The CDR3 is 17 amino acids. Per germline, CDR1 MGHDK and CDR2 SYGVNS. V gave up 1 base and J gave up 2 bases; unmatched junction bases: 8. This CDR3 reads CASSELEGTGPNYGYTF. CDR3 sequence (DNA): TGTGCCAGCAGTGAATTAGAGGGGACAGGGCCGAACTATGGCTACACCTTC.

A remark on this clonotype: Since a much larger clone is just one base distant, this may be a read error. The chain combines TRBV20-1 with TRBJ2-7; 7 bases fit TRBD1. The CDR3 sequence is 13 residues long. Per the germline V gene, CDR1 is DFQATT and CDR2 is SNEGSKA (reference sequence). The chain's CDR3 is CGAREGGSDEQYF. CDR3 DNA: TGCGGTGCTAGAGAAGGGGGCTCCGACGAGCAGTACTTC.

The chain has TRBV7-8 and TRBJ2-3; no definite D call. V was shortened by 5 bases and J by 4 bases, with 13 bases between the two germline ends. Germline loops: CDR1 SGHVS, CDR2 FQNEAQ. The CDR3 has 14 residues. The CDR3 DNA reads as TGTGCCAGCAGCCCTCGCTCGAACCCAGATACGCAGTATTTT. Translated, it gives CASSPRSNPDTQYF.

This chain links TRBV27 with TRBJ1-1; the D is unclear. The V gene lost 8 bases and the J gene lost 1 base, with 17 bases spanning the gap. The CDR3 runs to 15 residues. Germline CDR1 is MNHEY and CDR2 is SMNVEV (reference sequence). CDR3 region: CASGPPEIRNTEAFF. The CDR3 nucleotides are TGTGCCAGCGGCCCGCCAGAGATACGGAACACTGAAGCTTTCTTT.

V usage is TRBV24-1 and J usage is TRBJ2-7, with 10 nucleotides matching TRBD2. The J call could be wrong; TRBJ2-1 is a better fit for the DNA end. CDR3 length: 16 amino acids. Per germline, CDR1 KGHDR and CDR2 SFDVKD. The CDR3 DNA sequence: TGTGCCACCAGTGAGCCTACTAGCGGGATACACAATGAGCAGTTCTTC. This translates into CATSEPTSGIHNEQFF.

This clonotype was observed a few times. This chain connects TRBV7-3 to TRBJ2-6; no reliable D call. The CDR3 length is 18 residues. Germline loops: CDR1 SGHTA, CDR2 FQGTGA. V was clipped by 5 bases and J by 4 bases, with 21 bases between them. CDR3 sequence reads: CASSQPQVRRIGANVLTF. The CDR3 bases are TGTGCCAGCAGCCAACCTCAAGTCCGACGAATAGGGGCCAACGTCCTGACTTTC.

The V and J genes are TRBV11-2 and TRBJ1-3; TRBD1 agrees at 7 bases. The V and J ends lost 5 bases and 0 bases, in that order; junction bases with no gene match: 7. The CDR3 is 16 amino acids. Per germline, CDR1 SGHAT and CDR2 FQNNGV. The CDR3 DNA is TGTGCCAGCAGCGCGTCACAGGGGTTCTCTGGAAACACCATATATTTT. Translation: CASSASQGFSGNTIYF.

This chain connects TRBV29-1 to TRBJ2-5; D possibly matches TRBD1 or TRBD2 (5 bases each). The germline V and J ends were trimmed by 5 bases and 4 bases, with 20 bases remaining between them. CDR1 is SQVTM and CDR2 is ANQGSEA in the germline V gene. The CDR3 has 15 residues. The CDR3 sequence is CSVRDAGDGRETQYF. CDR3 coding DNA: TGCAGCGTTCGGGACGCGGGTGACGGGCGAGAGACCCAGTACTTC.

The rearrangement uses TRBV7-2 and TRBJ1-2, with 10 bases lining up with TRBD1. Germline assignment: CDR1 SGHTA and CDR2 FQGNSA. The CDR3 contains 15 residues. The J segment lost 4 bases and the V segment lost 2 bases, leaving 4 bases of the junction unmatched. CDR3 sequence reads: CASSLTTGGAYGYTF. DNA for the CDR3: TGTGCCAGCAGCTTAACGACAGGGGGCGCCTATGGCTACACCTTC.

With regard to this clonotype: One end of the junction fails to match germline, which may point to a read error. The V call is TRBV29-1, the J call TRBJ1-1; D is undetermined. The CDR3 is made up of 12 amino acids. Looked up from germline, CDR1 is SQVTM and CDR2 is ANQGSEA. In DNA form, the CDR3 reads TGCAGCGTTGAAGATAGGAACACTGAGGCTCTCTTT. Its translation is CSVEDRNTEALF.

A remark on this clonotype: A much more abundant neighbour one base away suggests this may be a read error. This chain connects TRBV4-2 to TRBJ1-2; D may be TRBD1 (6 bases). The CDR3 is made up of 14 amino acids. Germline V gene lookup returns CDR1 LGHNA and CDR2 YNFKEQ. CDR3 sequence reads: CAGSQAGDNYGYTF. The DNA of the CDR3 is TGTGCCGGCAGCCAAGCAGGGGATAACTATGGCTACACCTTC.

The sample holds many counts of this clonotype. This sequence joins TRBV12-3 or TRBV12-4 and TRBJ2-2; D remains ambiguous. The CDR3 runs to 11 residues. V was clipped by 3 bases and J by 6 bases, with 2 bases between them. In DNA form, the CDR3 reads TGTGCCAGCAGTTTCCCCGGGGAGCTGTTTTTT. Amino acids: CASSFPGELFF.

This clonotype showed up many times. The chain combines TRBV29-1 with TRBJ1-1; possibly TRBD1 for D (6 bases). From germline, CDR1 is SQVTM and CDR2 ANQGSEA. CDR3 length: 14 residues. Trimming removed 6 bases from V and 5 bases from J, with 19 bases in between. The DNA for the CDR3 is TGCAGCGTCGTCCCACAGGGTGCGTGGACTGAAGCTTTCTTT. Translating gives CSVVPQGAWTEAFF.

This clonotype was seen a few times. CDR3 amino acids: CASSLVVGTDTQYF. The CDR3 DNA reads TGTGCCAGTAGTCTCGTTGTTGGCACAGATACGCAGTATTTT. This chain joins TRBV7-9 and TRBJ2-3; D is undetermined. The CDR3 is made up of 14 amino acids. The germline V and J ends were trimmed by 9 bases and 1 base, with 14 bases remaining between them. CDR1 SEHNR and CDR2 FQNEAQ come from the germline V gene (reference sequence).

This clonotype was observed many times. This sequence joins TRBV29-1 and TRBJ2-5, with D perhaps assigned TRBD1 or TRBD2 (7 bases each). V gave up 7 bases and J gave up 5 bases, with 17 bases separating them. CDR3 length: 13 amino acids. Germline lookup yields CDR1 SQVTM and CDR2 ANQGSEA. CDR3 sequence (DNA): TGCAGCGGTGTCAGGGGGGGTAGGGAGACCCAGTACTTC. This codes for CSGVRGGRETQYF.

Details on this clonotype: A read error may account for a junction end that differs from germline. V gene TRBV2 combines with J gene TRBJ2-7, with 7 positions matching TRBD2. This CDR3 comprises 14 residues. In germline, CDR1 is SNHLY, CDR2 FYNNEI. CDR3 region: CASSSGTTFAEQCF. CDR3 DNA: TGTGCCAGCAGCTCCGGGACTACCTTCGCCGAGCAGTGCTTC.

This clonotype was observed many times. The chain links TRBV7-2 to TRBJ2-5; 13 bases align to TRBD2. The V gene's germline CDR1 is SGHTA and CDR2 FQGNSA. The trim removed 5 bases at V and 4 bases at J, leaving 4 bases unmatched. This CDR3 spans 15 amino acids. The CDR3 here is CASSVLAGGRETQYF. The CDR3 coding sequence is TGTGCCAGCAGCGTACTAGCGGGAGGGAGAGAGACCCAGTACTTC. Supplemented by reference TRBV7-2 and TRBJ2-5, the full variable domain reads GAGVSQSPSNKVTEKGKDVELRCDPISGHTALYWYRQSLGQGLEFLIYFQGNSAPDKSGLPSDRFSAERTGGSVSTLTIQRTQQEDSAVYLCASSVLAGGRETQYFGPGTRLLVL.

The sample holds a few counts of this clonotype. The V call is TRBV7-3, the J call TRBJ1-1; 9 nucleotides agree with TRBD1. The CDR3 covers 16 residues. The V gene end was trimmed by 5 bases and the J gene end by 1 base; junction bases not matched to a gene: 8. The germline V gene encodes CDR1 SGHTA and CDR2 FQGTGA. CDR3 residues: CASSQGTGRANTEAFF. The CDR3 coding sequence is TGTGCCAGCAGCCAAGGGACAGGGCGGGCGAACACTGAAGCTTTCTTT.